What follows are 19 T cell receptor beta chains derived from one specimen sequenced in a study of cytomegalovirus exposure and HLA in healthy donors. Profiling relied on immunoSEQ multiplex PCR, and the TCRdb table lists in-frame clones only, not all of them. This table has about 110,000 clones, nearly 97% appearing once. The specimen was PBMCs. These receptors were obtained from a woman under 30 in good health and CMV-seronegative.

CDR3 coding DNA: TGTGCCAGCAGCTTAGCTCCGGGGTCCAATGAGCAGTTCTTC. As protein: CASSLAPGSNEQFF. This chain links TRBV13 with TRBJ2-1, with D possibly TRBD2 on 5 matching bases. Germline V lookup: CDR1 PRHDT, CDR2 FYEKMQ (reference sequence). V lost 1 base and J lost 6, with 10 bases in between. This CDR3 has 14 amino acids.

This clone has a single count. The rearrangement joins TRBV2 to TRBJ1-1, with 10 bases fitting TRBD1. From germline, CDR1 is SNHLY and CDR2 FYNNEI. This CDR3 spans 15 amino acids. Trimming at V came to 6 bases and at J to 6 bases, leaving 10 bases not matched to a gene. The CDR3 DNA reads as TGTGCCAGCAGGGAGGGACAGGGGTTTAAGGCTGAAGCTTTCTTT. This gives the protein CASREGQGFKAEAFF.

This chain joins TRBV5-4 and TRBJ2-5; D not resolved. V was cut by 0 bases and J by 1 base, with 10 bases left in between. The length of the CDR3 is 15 residues. From germline, CDR1 is SGHNT and CDR2 YYREEE (reference sequence). The CDR3 DNA is TGTGCCAGCAGCTTGGGCGACATGGCCCAAGAGACCCAGTACTTC. Its translation is CASSLGDMAQETQYF.

The rearrangement uses TRBV2 and TRBJ1-1; a weak D match, TRBD1 (6 bases). V was shortened by 6 bases and J by 8 bases, with 16 bases between the two germline ends. CDR3 length: 13 amino acids. The V gene's germline CDR1 is SNHLY and CDR2 FYNNEI. CDR3 sequence reads: CASSSGQFSEAFF. The DNA of the CDR3 is TGTGCCAGCAGCAGCGGACAGTTTTCAGAAGCTTTCTTT.

The CDR3 coding sequence is TGTGCCAGCAGCCAATTGGGACAGGGGGCCTACGAGCAGTACTTC. Protein: CASSQLGQGAYEQYF. This chain links TRBV14 with TRBJ2-7; 11 bases are a match to TRBD1. The CDR3 has 15 residues. Germline values: CDR1 SGHDN, CDR2 FVKESK. J lost 2 bases, V lost 2 bases, and 2 bases had no gene match.

V usage is TRBV28 and J usage is TRBJ1-2; D remains unclear. The CDR3 has 13 amino acids. Germline-derived CDR1 and CDR2 are MDHEN and SYDVKM. Trimming shortened V by 5 bases and J by 4 bases, and 11 bases separated the two germline ends. The CDR3 sequence is CASSEDNLYGYTF. The CDR3 nucleotides are TGTGCCAGCAGTGAAGACAACCTCTATGGCTACACCTTC.

The rearrangement joins TRBV2 to TRBJ2-3; the match to TRBD2 covers 8 bases. Unmatched junction bases numbered 1, after V lost 6 bases and J lost 2 bases. CDR3 size: 13 residues. CDR1 and CDR2 (germline): SNHLY, FYNNEI. The CDR3: CASSGGATDTQYF. CDR3 in DNA: TGTGCCAGCAGCGGGGGGGCCACAGATACGCAGTATTTT.

V gene TRBV27 combines with J gene TRBJ1-1; D perhaps matches TRBD1 (5 bases). The CDR3 is 12 residues long. The germline V and J ends were trimmed by 8 bases and 6 bases, with 13 bases remaining between them. The germline gives CDR1 MNHEY, CDR2 SMNVEV (reference sequence). In DNA form, the CDR3 reads TGTGCCAGCGGTAAGGCAGGGCCTGAAGCTTTCTTT. This codes for CASGKAGPEAFF.

This clone occurred a few times. The chain joins TRBV2 to TRBJ2-1; D not resolved. The ends were cut back, 0 bases at V and 15 bases at J, with 15 bases in the middle. The CDR3 runs 13 residues. Germline values: CDR1 SNHLY, CDR2 FYNNEI. As DNA, the CDR3 is TGTGCCAGCAGTGAAGCGTCAACTCACGCTGGGTTCTTC. It codes for CASSEASTHAGFF. The entire variable domain, with the rest obtained from reference TRBV2 and TRBJ2-1, is as follows: EPEVTQTPSHQVTQMGQEVILRCVPISNHLYFYWYRQILGQKVEFLVSFYNNEISEKSEIFDDQFSVERPDGSNFTLKIRSTKLEDSAMYFCASSEASTHAGFFGPGTRLTVL.

The genes are TRBV5-4 and TRBJ2-3; D perhaps matches TRBD1 (6 bases). This CDR3 region has 14 residues. CDR1 and CDR2 (germline): SGHNT, YYREEE (reference sequence). Trimming took 1 base from V and 2 from J, leaving 8 bases between them. The CDR3 here is CASSLQGPTDTQYF. Written as DNA, the CDR3 is TGTGCCAGCAGCTTGCAGGGGCCCACAGATACGCAGTATTTT.

This chain uses TRBV7-7 with TRBJ2-1; D not certain. The germline V gene encodes CDR1 SSHAT and CDR2 FNYEAQ (reference sequence). This CDR3 is built from 13 residues. The V end lost 6 bases, the J end lost 5 bases, and 11 bases lay between the germline ends. CDR3: CASSKSRDNEQFF. Written as DNA, the CDR3 is TGTGCCAGCAGTAAGTCTAGAGACAATGAGCAGTTCTTC.

The V call is TRBV4-2, the J call TRBJ2-5; a possible D gene is TRBD2 (5 bases). Trimming removed 0 bases at V and 5 bases at J, with 13 bases between. Germline V gives CDR1 LGHNA, CDR2 YNFKEQ. The CDR3 contains 15 residues. The CDR3 here is CASSQDGIARETQYF. For the CDR3, the DNA is TGTGCCAGCAGCCAAGATGGGATAGCGAGGGAGACCCAGTACTTC.

The chain couples TRBV7-2 to TRBJ2-7; D perhaps matches TRBD2 (5 bases). CDR1 is SGHTA and CDR2 is FQGNSA in the germline V gene. This CDR3 region has 14 residues. With 3 bases removed from V and 3 bases from J, the gap between germline ends came to 12 bases. For the CDR3, the DNA is TGTGCCAGCAGCTTTTTCCCCGGGGACTACGAGCAGTACTTC. Translating it yields CASSFFPGDYEQYF.

The genes are TRBV25-1 and TRBJ1-5; D not resolved. This CDR3 has 12 residues. The germline gives CDR1 MGHDK, CDR2 SYGVNS. The CDR3 loop reads CGIGAFNQPQHF. In nucleotides, the CDR3 is TGTGGCATAGGAGCATTCAATCAGCCCCAGCATTTT. Combining the CDR3 with reference TRBV25-1 and TRBJ1-5 gives the whole variable domain EADIYQTPRYLVIGTGKKITLECSQTMGHDKMYWYQQDPGMELHLIHYSYGVNSTEKGDLSSESTVSRIRTEHFPLTLESARPSHTSQYLCGIGAFNQPQHFGDGTRLSIL.

The chain joins TRBV5-1 to TRBJ1-2, with 11 bases lining up with TRBD1. Germline V gene lookup returns CDR1 SGHRS and CDR2 YFSETQ. This CDR3 region has 15 residues. With V trimmed by 3 bases and J by 7 bases, 8 bases remained unmatched. DNA of the CDR3: TGCGCCAGCAGCTGGCAGGACAGGGGGCGTACTGGCTACACCTTC. Its protein product is CASSWQDRGRTGYTF.

The gene calls are TRBV6-1 and TRBJ2-5; D may be TRBD2 (6 bases). Trimming removed 2 bases from V and 2 bases from J, with 15 bases in between. The CDR3 length is 16 residues. Germline V lookup: CDR1 MNHNS, CDR2 SASEGT. The CDR3 DNA is TGTGCCAGCAGTGAAAGGGCGGGAAGGGGACAAGAGACCCAGTACTTC. It codes for CASSERAGRGQETQYF.

This chain joins TRBV4-2 and TRBJ1-1; 11 bases match TRBD1. This CDR3 has 19 amino acids. V was clipped by 1 base and J by 3 bases; unmatched bases: 13. Germline CDR1 is LGHNA and CDR2 is YNFKEQ. The CDR3 sequence is CASSQGITGQGVSDTEAFF. In DNA form, the CDR3 reads TGTGCCAGCAGCCAAGGAATCACGGGACAGGGGGTTTCGGACACTGAAGCTTTCTTT.

V and J are TRBV7-3 and TRBJ2-1; the D is unclear. The CDR3 is 13 amino acids. Trimming pared 1 base from V and 8 bases from J, leaving 9 bases between. Germline V lookup: CDR1 SGHTA, CDR2 FQGTGA. The CDR3 DNA reads as TGTGCCAGCAGCTTAATGGGCCTCGATGAGCAGTTCTTC. It translates to CASSLMGLDEQFF.

The gene calls are TRBV7-3 and TRBJ2-3; D is unresolved. Germline loops: CDR1 SGHTA, CDR2 FQGTGA. V dropped 2 bases and J dropped 6 bases, with 9 bases sitting between them. CDR3 length equals 13 residues. CDR3 nucleotide sequence: TGTGCCAGCAGCTTAGTGCTGGGCGATACGCAGTATTTT. Encoded protein: CASSLVLGDTQYF.